A selection of T cell receptor beta chains follows, all from one sample in a study of shared clonotypes between healthy human individuals. Sequenced by immunoSEQ multiplex PCR; TCRdb stores in-frame clones only, minus some. The sample contains about 2.3 million clones, 85% to 95% of which appear only once. Sequencing was done on a sample of naive CD4+ T cells from PBMCs. These receptor sequences come from a man aged 18 to 29 in good health. Some clones in this sample may be carry-over from other donors' samples. Each CDR3 is given with its conserved first and last residue. Fields, in order: clone size, V gene, D gene, J gene, CDR3 DNA, CDR3 protein. The D gene is left open where the match is weak. The size field is filled for only some rows; it gives once, few, many or a size class.

>NA|TRBV18|TRBD1|TRBJ2-5
TGTGCCAGCTCACCGGGACAGGGAGAGACCCAGTACTTC
CASSPGQGETQYF
>NA|TRBV28|NA|TRBJ1-2
TGTGCCAGCAGCTTTTCGGTGGGTGGCTACACCTTC
CASSFSVGGYTF
>once|TRBV28|NA|TRBJ1-6
TGTGCCAGCAAGGGGACTCCTTCACCCCTCCACTTT
CASKGTPSPLHF
>NA|TRBV7-9|TRBD1|TRBJ1-1
TGTGCCAGCAGCGTACAGGGGGACACTGAAGCTTTCTTT
CASSVQGDTEAFF
>once|TRBV7-6|NA|TRBJ2-7
TGTGCCAGCAGCTCCTATCGGGCTGGCGAGCAGTACTTC
CASSSYRAGEQYF
>NA|TRBV5-4|NA|TRBJ2-5
TGTGCCAGCAGCCCAGGGGTGGGGATGGAAGAGACCCAGTACTTC
CASSPGVGMEETQYF
>NA|TRBV5-1|TRBD1|TRBJ2-1
TGCGCCAGCAGCTTACGAATAGACAGGGGTGGGCAGTTCTTC
CASSLRIDRGGQFF
>NA|TRBV29-1|NA|TRBJ1-2
TGCAGCGCCGACAGCCCGTACGATCTTAACTATGGCTACACCTTC
CSADSPYDLNYGYTF
>NA|TRBV10-2|NA|TRBJ1-2
TGCGCCAGCAGTGTACGGGGCGGGTATGGCTACACCTTC
CASSVRGGYGYTF
>NA|TRBV5-1|NA|TRBJ2-3
TGCGCCAGCAGCTTGGCGGTAGCCGCCTCAGAAAAGTATTTT
CASSLAVAASEKYF
>NA|TRBV6-6|TRBD1|TRBJ1-6
TGTGCCAGCAGTTACTCTTTGGACAGGGCGCTCCTCCACTTT
CASSYSLDRALLHF
>NA|TRBV5-1|NA|TRBJ2-2
TGCGCCAGCAGCTTGGATTGGGTTGACGGGGAGCTGTTTTTT
CASSLDWVDGELFF
>NA|TRBV6-5|TRBD1|TRBJ1-5
TGTGCCAGCAGTACCGTGACAGGGAACGGTCAGCCCCAGCATTTT
CASSTVTGNGQPQHF
>NA|TRBV19|NA|TRBJ1-4
TGTGCCAGTAGTATTTCCCGGAAACTGTTTTTT
CASSISRKLFF
>NA|TRBV6-1|TRBD1|TRBJ1-1
TGTGCCAGCAGTGCAATGACAGGGGGAAGAACTGAAGCTTTCTTT
CASSAMTGGRTEAFF
>NA|TRBV5-1|NA|TRBJ1-2
TGCGCCAGCAGCTTGGCCTCCTTCGAGGGGGTTGGCTACACCTTC
CASSLASFEGVGYTF
>NA|TRBV10-3|TRBD2|TRBJ2-1
TGTGCCATCAGTCGACTAGCGGGAGGCTCCTACAATGAGCAGTTCTTC
CAISRLAGGSYNEQFF
>NA|TRBV2|TRBD1|TRBJ2-7
TGTGCCAGCACCCGAGCCCCTGGACAGGGGACTGCCTACGAGCAGTACTTC
CASTRAPGQGTAYEQYF